This paragraph covers one TCR beta chain sequence. With 4 bases removed from V and 0 bases from J, the gap between germline ends came to 10 bases. This CDR3 is 16 amino acids long. CDR1 is SGHTA and CDR2 is FQGNSA in the germline V gene. This entry comes from a study of CD8 T cells in Susac syndrome. Sequencing of TCR beta was performed on blood CD8+ T cells and on blood CD4+ T cells. The multiple sclerosis control group comprised treatment-naive patients with stable or active relapsing-remitting disease. The RNA input was roughly 0.45 to 1 ug, and it was reverse transcribed with random hexamers. The authors amplified TCR beta CDR3 across 54 Vbeta and 13 Jbeta using immunoSEQ multiplex PCR. TCRdb re-derived calls from the immunoSEQ multiplex PCR reads in MiXCR, one entry per CDR3 protein. The sample lists roughly 150,000 distinct CDR3 sequences; less than 97% were seen once.

This chain joins TRBV7-2 and TRBJ1-6; D is undetermined. The sequencing input was CD8+ T cells from PBMCs. This clonotype was sampled from a human donor with multiple sclerosis. This chain's CDR3 is CASSSTASSYNSPLHF. CDR3 in DNA: TGTGCCAGCAGCTCAACTGCGAGCTCCTATAATTCACCCCTCCACTTT.